Each of the 28 T cell receptor beta chains below was sequenced from the same sample in a study of prognosis after radiotherapy for stage I lung cancer. Multiplex PCR in two rounds served to amplify TCR beta CDR3 from genomic DNA. Round one of PCR was performed, and it used primers specific to each TRBV and TRBJ gene. MiXCR, applied by TCRdb to the multiplex PCR reads, yields one record per CDR3 protein. Among 25,000 to 30,000 distinct CDR3 sequences listed, around 38% were seen once. Sequences were derived from PBMCs, sampled before or after stereotactic body radiation therapy (not recorded which). These receptors came from a donor aged 50 or older with non-small cell lung cancer.

Points on this clonotype: Its ends do not fully match the called genes, so a read error is possible. J is TRBJ2-2 and V is TRBV6-4; D gene uncertain. Germline assignment: CDR1 MRHNA and CDR2 SNTAGT. This CDR3 is built from 14 residues. CDR3 sequence reads: CASSECRNTVELFF. The CDR3 DNA is TGTGCCAGCAGTGAGTGTCGGAACACCGTGGAGCTGTTTTTT.

This clonotype was counted many times. The J gene is TRBJ1-6, the V gene TRBV10-3; tentatively, D is TRBD1 (6 bases). CDR1 is ENHRY, CDR2 SYGVKD, per germline. The V gene lost 2 bases and the J gene lost 10 bases, with 9 bases spanning the gap. The CDR3 is 13 amino acids. The CDR3 spells CAISERTESPLHF. DNA for the CDR3: TGTGCCATCAGTGAGCGGACAGAATCACCCCTCCACTTT.

Points on this clonotype: A much larger clone is a single base away; this may be a read error. The chain joins TRBV5-6 to TRBJ2-5, with 7 nucleotides matching TRBD1. Germline V CDR1 and CDR2: SGHDT, YYEEEE. The CDR3 totals 16 residues. This chain's CDR3 is CASSGLRDSLQEAQYF. CDR3 sequence (DNA): TGTGCCAGCAGCGGTCTAAGGGACAGCCTTCAAGAGGCCCAGTACTTC.

About this clonotype: Germline is not matched at one junction end, which may reflect a read error. The chain recombines TRBV12-3 or TRBV12-4 with TRBJ2-2, with TRBD1 matching over 7 bases. The CDR3 covers 17 residues. The CDR3 DNA reads TGTGCCAGAAGTTTAGCGACGGCAGGGGGTAGAACCGGGGAGCTGTTTTTT. Encoded protein: CARSLATAGGRTGELFF.

The J gene is TRBJ2-2, the V gene TRBV27, with 7 nucleotides matching TRBD2. This CDR3 has 14 amino acids. Germline lookup yields CDR1 MNHEY and CDR2 SMNVEV (reference sequence). V was pared by 9 bases and J by 5 bases, with 9 bases of the junction left unmatched. CDR3 nucleotides: TGTGCCAGTACAGAAGCGGGGAAAACCGGGGAGCTGTTTTTT. Its protein is CASTEAGKTGELFF.

The chain joins TRBV19 to TRBJ2-7; D tentatively fits TRBD1 or TRBD2 (5 bases each). The germline CDR1 and CDR2 sequences are LNHDA and SQIVND (reference sequence). V was shortened by 3 bases and J by 3 bases, with 15 bases between the two germline ends. CDR3 length: 15 residues. DNA of the CDR3: TGTGCCAGTAGTATTGGGGGTCAGGGTGGCTACGAGCAGTACTTC. As protein: CASSIGGQGGYEQYF. The whole variable domain, filled in from reference TRBV19 and TRBJ2-7, reads DGGITQSPKYLFRKEGQNVTLSCEQNLNHDAMYWYRQDPGQGLRLIYYSQIVNDFQKGDIAEGYSVSREKKESFPLTVTSAQKNPTAFYLCASSIGGQGGYEQYFGPGTRLTVT.

About this clonotype itself: With a far larger clone one base away, a read error is the likely cause. V usage is TRBV6-6 and J usage is TRBJ2-7; 8 bases are shared with TRBD1. The germline V gene has CDR1 MNHNY and CDR2 SVGAGI (reference sequence). The CDR3 has 12 residues. This chain's CDR3 is CSSAQGAYEQYF. CDR3 DNA sequence: TGTTCCAGCGCACAGGGGGCCTACGAGCAGTACTTC.

A remark on this clonotype: A read error may explain this, as a much larger clone is one base away. This chain connects TRBV3-1 to TRBJ2-5; D call uncertain. V was trimmed by 2 bases and J by 5 bases, leaving 6 bases between them. CDR1 and CDR2 from the germline V gene are LGHDT and YNNKEL (reference sequence). CDR3 length equals 12 residues. The CDR3 region has the DNA TGTGCCAGCAGCCAAATTGGGGAGACCCAGTACTTC. As protein: CASSQIGETQYF.

This chain links TRBV5-1 with TRBJ2-2, with no clear D. Deletions cut 3 bases from V and 7 bases from J, with 4 bases between. The CDR3 runs to 11 residues. Germline assignment: CDR1 SGHRS and CDR2 YFSETQ. The CDR3 DNA is TGCGCCAGCAGCTACTACGGGGAGCTGTTTTTT. It codes for CASSYYGELFF. The full variable domain, in which reference TRBV5-1 and TRBJ2-2 provide the parts outside the CDR3, is KAGVTQTPRYLIKTRGQQVTLSCSPISGHRSVSWYQQTPGQGLQFLFEYFSETQRNKGNFPGRFSGRQFSNSRSEMNVSTLELGDSALYLCASSYYGELFFGEGSRLTVL.

The sample holds many counts of this clonotype. The chain links TRBV20-1 to TRBJ2-3, with D maybe TRBD2 (6 bases). V was trimmed by 3 bases and J by 6 bases, leaving 13 bases between them. The CDR3 extends over 13 amino acids. Germline CDR1 and CDR2: DFQATT and SNEGSKA (reference sequence). The CDR3 is CSARIGSGDTQYF. CDR3 nucleotides: TGCAGTGCTAGGATCGGGAGCGGGGATACGCAGTATTTT.

Many counts were recorded for this clonotype. This rearrangement joins TRBV7-8 to TRBJ2-7, with 8 bases aligning to TRBD1. The CDR3 loop spans 14 amino acids. Germline CDR1 SGHVS, CDR2 FQNEAQ. The V segment lost 3 bases and the J segment 3 bases; nucleotides outside the gene matches: 4. CDR3 DNA: TGTGCCAGCAGCTTCCACGGACAGGGCTACGAGCAGTACTTC. This codes for CASSFHGQGYEQYF.

The sample holds many counts of this clonotype. This chain links TRBV5-1 with TRBJ1-3, with D uncertain. This CDR3 is built from 16 residues. The V end was cut by 0 bases, the J end by 0 bases, with 10 bases between. From germline, CDR1 is SGHRS and CDR2 YFSETQ. Written as DNA, the CDR3 is TGCGCCAGCAGCTTGGGGGGAACTTACTCTGGAAACACCATATATTTT. This sequence encodes CASSLGGTYSGNTIYF.

The table lists this clonotype with many counts. In DNA, the CDR3 is TGCAGTGCTAGAGGTAGGACTAGCGGAAACCAAGAGACCCAGTACTTC. Translating it yields CSARGRTSGNQETQYF. This sequence joins TRBV20-1 and TRBJ2-5; 10 positions agree with TRBD2. After removal of 1 base from V and 0 bases from J, the junction contained 5 bases not matched to a gene. The CDR3 loop spans 16 amino acids. CDR1 is DFQATT, CDR2 SNEGSKA, per germline (reference sequence).

This clonotype was observed at least ten times. The chain links TRBV19 to TRBJ1-4, with no clear D. Trimming stripped 5 bases from V and 7 bases from J, with 17 bases between. CDR1 is LNHDA and CDR2 is SQIVND in the germline V gene (reference sequence). There are 15 residues in the CDR3. This CDR3 reads CASSPQSGRGEKLFF. The CDR3 nucleotides are TGTGCCAGTAGTCCGCAAAGCGGACGAGGTGAAAAACTGTTTTTT. Variable domain in full (rest from reference TRBV19 and TRBJ1-4): DGGITQSPKYLFRKEGQNVTLSCEQNLNHDAMYWYRQDPGQGLRLIYYSQIVNDFQKGDIAEGYSVSREKKESFPLTVTSAQKNPTAFYLCASSPQSGRGEKLFFGSGTQLSVL.

This clonotype was counted many times. The chain is built from TRBV4-2 and TRBJ2-3, with 12 bases identical to TRBD2. The CDR3 covers 19 residues. Germline assignment: CDR1 LGHNA and CDR2 YNFKEQ. V shed 0 bases and J 2 bases; nucleotides not matched to a gene: 9. The CDR3 reads CASSQDPALAGGNTDTQYF. CDR3 DNA: TGTGCCAGCAGCCAAGATCCCGCGCTAGCGGGGGGGAACACAGATACGCAGTATTTT.

The chain joins TRBV19 to TRBJ2-3; possible D gene TRBD1, 5 bases. CDR3 size: 12 residues. The germline CDR1 and CDR2 sequences are LNHDA and SQIVND (reference sequence). The V gene lost 6 bases and the J gene lost 6 bases, with 10 bases spanning the gap. The CDR3 DNA follows: TGTGCCAGTAGGTCCGCAGGGGATACGCAGTATTTT. Its translation is CASRSAGDTQYF.

The J gene is TRBJ1-5, the V gene TRBV30; the D gene is possibly TRBD1 (5 bases). The CDR3 consists of 15 residues. Germline values: CDR1 GTSNPN, CDR2 SVGIG (reference sequence). V lost 2 bases, J lost 3 bases, and 14 bases lay in between. CDR3 in DNA: TGTGCCTGGAGTACCGGGGACGTTATCAATCAGCCCCAGCATTTT. Encoded protein: CAWSTGDVINQPQHF.

The rearrangement uses TRBV20-1 and TRBJ2-3; D possibly matches TRBD1 or TRBD2 (6 bases each). Germline CDR1 and CDR2: DFQATT and SNEGSKA (reference sequence). The CDR3 contains 13 residues. V lost 3 bases, J lost 6 bases, and 13 bases lay in between. The CDR3: CSARGRGRDTQYF. Written as DNA, the CDR3 is TGCAGTGCTAGGGGTAGGGGGAGGGATACGCAGTATTTT.

In its sample, this clonotype was seen many times. The chain has TRBV25-1 and TRBJ2-7; D may be TRBD1 or TRBD2 (5 bases each). This CDR3 is built from 16 residues. Trimming cost V 2 bases and J 7 bases, with 21 bases left between them. The germline V gene encodes CDR1 MGHDK and CDR2 SYGVNS. The CDR3 region is CASSETPYPQGGEQYF. The CDR3 nucleotides are TGTGCCAGCAGTGAAACTCCGTACCCGCAGGGCGGGGAGCAGTACTTC.

Of note for this clonotype: This may stem from a read error, because a much larger clone lies one nucleotide away. The chain combines TRBV29-1 with TRBJ1-1; weak D call: TRBD1 (5 bases). The CDR3 loop spans 11 amino acids. Germline CDR1 is SQVTM and CDR2 is ANQGSEA. V gave up 7 bases and J gave up 10 bases, with 16 bases separating them. CDR3: CSARELGVAFF. CDR3 nucleotide sequence: TGCAGCGCAAGGGAGCTGGGGGTAGCTTTCTTT.

This clonotype was counted ten times or more. CDR3 DNA: TGTGCCTCCCACTCTAGGGGGAATGAGCAGTTCTTC. It translates to CASHSRGNEQFF. This chain uses TRBV30 with TRBJ2-1; possible D gene TRBD1, 6 bases. The CDR3 is 12 amino acids. Trimming left V 7 bases short and J 7 bases short, with 14 bases between. Germline CDR1 is GTSNPN and CDR2 is SVGIG (reference sequence).

This clonotype was seen many times. V gene TRBV29-1 combines with J gene TRBJ2-7, with D possibly TRBD1 on 6 matching bases. Trimming cost V 6 bases and J 0 bases, with 18 bases left between them. This CDR3 region has 15 residues. Germline V gene data show CDR1 as SQVTM and CDR2 as ANQGSEA. CDR3 coding DNA: TGCAGCGTCATAAGCCAGGGGATCAGCTCCTACGAGCAGTACTTC. The encoded protein is CSVISQGISSYEQYF.

Concerning this clonotype: The junction departs from the called germline gene at one end, perhaps through a read error. The J gene is TRBJ2-7, the V gene TRBV6-2 or TRBV6-3; D gene uncertain. The CDR3 extends over 14 amino acids. The germline CDR1 and CDR2 sequences are MNHEY and SVGEGT. The chain's CDR3 is CASSYVGAADEHYF. The CDR3 coding sequence is TGTGCCAGCAGTTATGTCGGTGCCGCCGACGAGCATTACTTC.

This clonotype was seen at least ten times. The V and J genes are TRBV2 and TRBJ1-1; no reliable D call. Trimming stripped 5 bases from V and 9 bases from J, with 10 bases between. Germline lookup yields CDR1 SNHLY and CDR2 FYNNEI. The CDR3 consists of 11 residues. The CDR3, as DNA: TGTGCCAGCAGTTGGGCCAGGCAAGCTTTCTTT. Translation gives CASSWARQAFF. The full variable domain, with the rest looked up from reference TRBV2 and TRBJ1-1, is EPEVTQTPSHQVTQMGQEVILRCVPISNHLYFYWYRQILGQKVEFLVSFYNNEISEKSEIFDDQFSVERPDGSNFTLKIRSTKLEDSAMYFCASSWARQAFFGQGTRLTVV.

The chain recombines TRBV19 with TRBJ1-5; D gene unclear. The CDR3 runs 13 residues. From germline, CDR1 is LNHDA and CDR2 SQIVND (reference sequence). Deletions cut 5 bases from V and 4 bases from J, with 9 bases between. CDR3 sequence (DNA): TGTGCCAGTAGTCCAAACAAGAATCAGCCCCAGCATTTT. Its protein product is CASSPNKNQPQHF.

This clonotype was counted ten times or more. V usage is TRBV5-5 and J usage is TRBJ1-6, with 7 bases fitting TRBD1. Trimming at V came to 1 base and at J to 9 bases, leaving 16 bases not matched to a gene. The CDR3 spans 18 residues. Germline V gives CDR1 SGHKS, CDR2 YYEKEE (reference sequence). The CDR3 is CASSLQVAGGFLTSPLHF. CDR3 in DNA: TGTGCCAGCAGCTTGCAGGTGGCAGGGGGGTTCTTAACTTCACCCCTCCACTTT.

The chain carries TRBV19 and TRBJ1-1; D is uncertain. Trimming took off 0 bases at V and 0 bases at J, with 2 bases between the two ends. The CDR3 spans 13 residues. Germline V CDR1 and CDR2: LNHDA, SQIVND (reference sequence). The CDR3 region has the DNA TGTGCCAGTAGTATAGAAGTGAACACTGAAGCTTTCTTT. Its protein product is CASSIEVNTEAFF.

In this sample, this clonotype turned up many times. The gene calls are TRBV7-3 and TRBJ2-1; TRBD2 agrees at 10 bases. The CDR3 length is 15 residues. Per the germline V gene, CDR1 is SGHTA and CDR2 is FQGTGA. The junction had 11 bases not matched to a gene; V was cut back by 5 bases and J by 10 bases. CDR3 DNA: TGTGCCAGCAGCCCCCAGAGCGGGGGGGCCGGAGAGCAGTTCTTC. Protein product: CASSPQSGGAGEQFF.